The sequence of this T cell receptor (beta chain) was determined in a study of T cell responses to AZD1222 COVID-19 vaccine. This clone came up a few times. Its matching antigen is unknown. Study-level points and caveats: Baseline seropositives among AZD1222 recipients totaled only 5 to 7. The study found vaccine-associated CD4 TCRs spanning spike, dominant at 160-218 and 743-854.

Assay used: immunoSEQ multiplex PCR; TCRdb lists only in-frame clones, some missing. The sample includes fewer than 90,000 clones, around nine tenths seen only once; the top ten take approximately 10%. Deletions cut 6 bases from V and 7 bases from J, with 16 bases between. CDR1 and CDR2 (germline): SGHTA, FQGNSA. This CDR3 is built from 15 residues. Sequencing was performed on peripheral blood, taken on day 0 of AZD1222 vaccination. The rearrangement joins TRBV7-2 to TRBJ1-6; D ambiguous. The sequence was collected from an adult in good health. The CDR3 loop is CASSQYLAGNSPLHF. The CDR3 DNA reads TGTGCCAGCAGTCAATATTTAGCAGGAAATTCACCCCTCCACTTT.